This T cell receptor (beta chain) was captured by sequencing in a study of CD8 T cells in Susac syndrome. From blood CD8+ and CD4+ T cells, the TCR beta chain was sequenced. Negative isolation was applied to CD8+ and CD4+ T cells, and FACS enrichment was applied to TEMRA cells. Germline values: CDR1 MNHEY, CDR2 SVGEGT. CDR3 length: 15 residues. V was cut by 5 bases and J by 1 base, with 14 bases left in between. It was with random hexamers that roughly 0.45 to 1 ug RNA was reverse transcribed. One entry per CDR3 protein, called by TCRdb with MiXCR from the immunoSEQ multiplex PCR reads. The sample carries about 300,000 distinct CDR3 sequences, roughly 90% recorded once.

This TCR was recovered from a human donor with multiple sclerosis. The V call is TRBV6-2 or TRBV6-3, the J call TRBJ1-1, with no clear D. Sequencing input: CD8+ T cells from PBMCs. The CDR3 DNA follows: TGTGCCAGCAGTAGCCCAAGGGAAGAGAACACTGAAGCTTTCTTT. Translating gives CASSSPREENTEAFF.